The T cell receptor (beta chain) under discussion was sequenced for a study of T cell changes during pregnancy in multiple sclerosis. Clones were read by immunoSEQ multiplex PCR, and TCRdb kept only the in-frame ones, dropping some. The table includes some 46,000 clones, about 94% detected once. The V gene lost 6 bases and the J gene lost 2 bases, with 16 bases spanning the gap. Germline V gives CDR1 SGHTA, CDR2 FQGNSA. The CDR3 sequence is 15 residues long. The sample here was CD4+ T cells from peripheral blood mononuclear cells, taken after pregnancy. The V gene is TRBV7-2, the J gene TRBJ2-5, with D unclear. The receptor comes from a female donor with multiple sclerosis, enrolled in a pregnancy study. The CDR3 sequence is CASSTYSVEQETQYF. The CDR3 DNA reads TGTGCCAGCAGTACCTACTCGGTTGAGCAAGAGACCCAGTACTTC.